This TCR beta chain came from a study of graft-versus-host responses after intestinal transplantation. Turning to the study itself: Transplantation in recipients was multivisceral, liver-intestinal, or isolated intestinal. Anti-thymocyte globulin served as induction for all recipients, who then took tacrolimus and steroids for approximately 3 years. Study outcomes and limitations: Some patients had graft-donor T cell macrochimerism, and their allografts showed high graft-versus-host to host-versus-graft clonal ratios.

The data were produced by immunoSEQ multiplex PCR, yet TCRdb's version contains in-frame clones alone and is incomplete. Here the sample spans roughly 38,000 clones, about 93% being singletons. The CDR3 is 15 residues long. V was clipped by 4 bases and J by 2 bases; unmatched bases: 8. Germline V gene sequence: CDR1 SGDLS, CDR2 YYNGEE. As to this clone: The target antigen is unknown.

Here the sequenced sample was PBMCs, taken 16 days after intestinal transplant. The chain employs TRBV9 and TRBJ2-7; 8 bases fit TRBD2. This TCR derives from a human patient who received an intestinal transplant, so some T cells may come from the graft donor. Here the CDR3 DNA reads TGTGCCAGCAGCTCCGGGGGGGGAAGCGCCTACGAGCAGTACTTC. This translates into CASSSGGGSAYEQYF.